Listed here are 8 T cell receptor beta chains from one sample, sequenced in a study of monozygotic twins with inflammatory bowel disease. With the 5' RACE reads reprocessed, TCRdb shows one record per CDR3 protein and no DNA. This table holds hundreds of thousands of distinct CDR3 sequences. Material for sequencing was blood. These receptors were obtained from a human donor with ulcerative colitis or Crohn's disease, or a healthy co-twin of an affected twin (not recorded which).

The V call is TRBV7-2, the J call TRBJ2-3; lacking DNA, the TRBD2 call made by TCRdb goes unchecked. CDR3 length: 17 amino acids. Germline V gene data show CDR1 as SGHTA and CDR2 as FQGNSA. The CDR3 is CASSLARLAGTTDTQYF.

This chain connects TRBV12-3 or TRBV12-4 to TRBJ2-5; the TCRdb call, TRBD1, lacks DNA for checking. There are 16 residues in the CDR3. CDR3: CASSVYRPLGGETQYF.

The CDR3: CASSFPSGLAGVETGELFF. This chain connects TRBV11-2 to TRBJ2-2; the TCRdb call, TRBD2, lacks DNA for checking. The CDR3 spans 19 residues. CDR1 and CDR2 (germline): SGHAT, FQNNGV.

The chain's CDR3 is CASSLEGQGKETQYF. The V call is TRBV5-1, the J call TRBJ2-5; no DNA is available, so the TRBD1 call from TCRdb remains unchecked. Germline CDR1 reads SGHRS; CDR2 reads YFSETQ. CDR3 length: 15 residues.

The chain has TRBV7-2 and TRBJ1-2; TCRdb picks TRBD1, but there is no DNA to check that call. The CDR3 consists of 12 residues. Germline V lookup: CDR1 SGHTA, CDR2 FQGNSA. This CDR3 reads CASSFQGGGYTF.

The chain employs TRBV4-3 and TRBJ2-2; TCRdb indicates TRBD1, and absent DNA this call remains unverified. This CDR3 comprises 16 residues. Looked up from germline, CDR1 is LGHNA and CDR2 is YSLEER. The CDR3 reads CASSQEGQGKTGELFF.

The chain couples TRBV20-1 to TRBJ1-2; the D call from TCRdb, TRBD1, cannot be confirmed without DNA. Germline V gene sequence: CDR1 DFQATT, CDR2 SNEGSKA (reference sequence). This CDR3 comprises 14 residues. The CDR3 here is CSAPSRGTNYGYTF.

The chain links TRBV12-3 or TRBV12-4 to TRBJ2-1. The CDR3 is 13 amino acids. This CDR3 is CASSLGQVYEQFF.